This TCR beta chain was identified during a study of T cell changes during pregnancy in multiple sclerosis. Germline V gene sequence: CDR1 LNHDA, CDR2 SQIVND (reference sequence). The CDR3 extends over 14 amino acids. V was trimmed by 1 base and J by 3 bases, leaving 10 bases between them. The table came from immunoSEQ multiplex PCR; TCRdb's copy has only in-frame clones and leaves some out. In the table there are just under 80,000 clones, approximately 92% of which are singletons. The sample in question was peripheral blood, obtained in the first trimester of pregnancy. The sequence was obtained from a female donor with multiple sclerosis, enrolled in a pregnancy study. This rearrangement joins TRBV19 to TRBJ2-7, with D possibly matching TRBD2 (5 bases). CDR3 coding DNA: TGTGCCAGTAGTATAGGGACGGGATTCTACGAGCAGTACTTC. Its translation: CASSIGTGFYEQYF.